The 20 T cell receptor beta chains below were found in one sample sequenced in a study of OX40 agonist ivuxolimab in advanced cancers. Library preparation employed the immunoSEQ multiplex PCR assay. TCRdb took this table from immuneACCESS and kept in-frame rearrangements with V and J called. Such tables lack part of the clones; where checked against another copy, unresolved V genes explain under half of the gap, and the rest is unexplained. In all, the sample holds tens of thousands of clones, and around 90% of those were seen once. The top ten constitute 25% of the sample. Sequences were derived from CD4+ or CD8+ T cells sorted from blood, sampled in a trial of the OX40 agonist ivuxolimab. These receptors all stem from an adult with an advanced solid tumor such as melanoma, head and neck, liver or kidney cancer.

The rearrangement uses TRBV7-9 and TRBJ2-5; 7 bases align to TRBD1. CDR3 length equals 16 residues. CDR1 is SEHNR, CDR2 FQNEAQ, per germline (reference sequence). Trimming cost V 3 bases and J 3 bases; bases outside gene matches: 10. CDR3 DNA sequence: TGTGCCAGCAGCTTTCCCGTCGGGACAGTAGAAGAGACCCAGTACTTC. Encoded protein: CASSFPVGTVEETQYF.

The chain carries TRBV4-2 and TRBJ2-7; D uncertain. The CDR3 runs to 11 residues. Germline CDR1 and CDR2: LGHNA and YNFKEQ. V lost 1 base and J lost 6, with 4 bases in between. CDR3 in amino acids: CASSQAGEQYF. CDR3 bases: TGTGCCAGCAGCCAAGCGGGCGAGCAGTACTTC.

The chain couples TRBV28 to TRBJ2-2, with D perhaps TRBD1 or TRBD2 (5 bases each). Germline values: CDR1 MDHEN, CDR2 SYDVKM. This CDR3 is 14 amino acids long. V dropped 10 bases and J dropped 4 bases, with 16 bases sitting between them. The CDR3 nucleotides are TGTGCCAACCCCAGGGTCCGGGGCACCGGGGAGCTGTTTTTT. It is translated as CANPRVRGTGELFF.

This sequence joins TRBV6-6 and TRBJ2-1, with no clear D. V lost 7 bases to trimming and J lost 8 bases, with 24 bases between them. Germline assignment: CDR1 MNHNY and CDR2 SVGAGI (reference sequence). There are 16 residues in the CDR3. The CDR3 bases are TGTGCCAGCACCAGTCGCTGGACCGTCCCGACCCATGAGCAGTTCTTC. It codes for CASTSRWTVPTHEQFF.

The V gene is TRBV13, the J gene TRBJ2-5; D is uncertain. Trimming took 5 bases from V and 5 from J, leaving 9 bases between them. Looked up from germline, CDR1 is PRHDT and CDR2 is FYEKMQ (reference sequence). This CDR3 comprises 12 residues. The CDR3 DNA reads as TGTGCCAGCAGCGCAGTTGGGGAGACCCAGTACTTC. Translation gives CASSAVGETQYF. Combining the CDR3 with reference TRBV13 and TRBJ2-5 gives the whole variable domain AAGVIQSPRHLIKEKRETATLKCYPIPRHDTVYWYQQGPGQDPQFLISFYEKMQSDKGSIPDRFSAQQFSDYHSELNMSSLELGDSALYFCASSAVGETQYFGPGTRLLVL.

A remark on this clone: The CDR3 ends on some other residue instead of the conserved phenylalanine or tryptophan, so this is likely a read error. The DNA is omitted, as the CDR3 cannot be located on it reliably, and the CDR3 follows TCRdb's listing. The gene calls are TRBV7-9 and TRBJ2-7; the table gives TRBD2 as D, unverified against the DNA. Germline CDR1 reads SEHNR; CDR2 reads FQNEAQ (reference sequence). The CDR3 numbers 13 amino acids, ends counted. The CDR3 loop reads CASSGGGPLRPSL.

The chain has TRBV11-3 and TRBJ2-1; TRBD2 matches at 7 bases. V trimming: 0 bases; J trimming: 0 bases; junction bases outside the gene matches: 5. The CDR3 has 17 residues. Germline CDR1 reads SGHNT; CDR2 reads YENEEA. The CDR3 sequence: CASSLESRGSSYNEQFF. Written as DNA, the CDR3 is TGTGCCAGCAGCTTAGAATCGCGCGGGAGCTCCTACAATGAGCAGTTCTTC.

The V gene is TRBV9, the J gene TRBJ2-1; TRBD2 aligns across 11 bases. This CDR3 spans 15 amino acids. Germline V gene data show CDR1 as SGDLS and CDR2 as YYNGEE. The V segment lost 3 bases and the J segment 10 bases; nucleotides outside the gene matches: 9. The CDR3 loop reads CASSATSGMEWEQFF. The CDR3 nucleotides read TGTGCCAGCAGCGCGACTAGCGGGATGGAATGGGAGCAGTTCTTC.

The chain employs TRBV19 and TRBJ2-7; no clear D. Germline V lookup: CDR1 LNHDA, CDR2 SQIVND (reference sequence). The CDR3 extends over 13 amino acids. V was trimmed by 5 bases and J by 4 bases, leaving 12 bases between them. DNA for the CDR3: TGTGCCAGTAGTTTCCGAAGAGAATACGAGCAGTACTTC. Translated, it gives CASSFRREYEQYF.

The rearrangement joins TRBV10-2 to TRBJ1-1; no clear D gene. Trimming left V 4 bases short and J 5 bases short, with 11 bases between. The CDR3 is 13 residues long. Germline V gene sequence: CDR1 WSHSY, CDR2 SAAADI. The CDR3 bases are TGCGCCAGCAGTGGGGTGGTCGGGACTGAAGCTTTCTTT. It translates to CASSGVVGTEAFF.

The gene calls are TRBV5-6 and TRBJ2-7; D is uncertain. V lost 4 bases and J lost 3, with 8 bases in between. CDR1 is SGHDT, CDR2 YYEEEE, per germline. This CDR3 is 12 amino acids long. In nucleotides, the CDR3 is TGTGCCAGCAGCGTCTGGGGCTACGAGCAGTACTTC. Translated: CASSVWGYEQYF.

This chain joins TRBV5-4 and TRBJ2-4; D is perhaps TRBD1 or TRBD2 (7 bases each). Trimming cost V 4 bases and J 1 base, with 12 bases left between them. CDR1 is SGHNT, CDR2 YYREEE, per germline (reference sequence). This CDR3 contains 15 residues. This chain's CDR3 is CASSAGGGAKNIQYF. The CDR3 DNA follows: TGTGCCAGCAGCGCAGGGGGGGGTGCCAAAAACATTCAGTACTTC.

V and J are TRBV13 and TRBJ2-3; D uncertain. The CDR3 spans 15 residues. V lost 4 bases and J 1 base, leaving 12 bases between the germline ends. The germline gives CDR1 PRHDT, CDR2 FYEKMQ (reference sequence). The CDR3, as DNA: TGTGCCAGCAGCTACCCTAGTGAGGGCACAGATACGCAGTATTTT. It yields the protein CASSYPSEGTDTQYF. Together with reference TRBV13 and TRBJ2-3, the CDR3 gives the full variable domain: AAGVIQSPRHLIKEKRETATLKCYPIPRHDTVYWYQQGPGQDPQFLISFYEKMQSDKGSIPDRFSAQQFSDYHSELNMSSLELGDSALYFCASSYPSEGTDTQYFGPGTRLTVL.

A few counts support this clone. The V call is TRBV6-1, the J call TRBJ1-2, with D unresolved. The germline V gene has CDR1 MNHNS and CDR2 SASEGT. V shed 1 base and J shed 5 bases, with 5 bases lying between them. This CDR3 has 12 amino acids. The CDR3 bases are TGTGCCAGCAGTGAAGAGGCTTATGGCTACACCTTC. Translating it yields CASSEEAYGYTF.

The chain has TRBV5-1 and TRBJ2-3, with D possibly TRBD1 on 6 matching bases. The ends were cut back, 2 bases at V and 10 bases at J, with 20 bases in the middle. This CDR3 has 15 amino acids. Germline V gene lookup returns CDR1 SGHRS and CDR2 YFSETQ. The CDR3 DNA is TGCGCCAGCAGCTTCGGAGTCATAGGACAGATATCGCAGTATTTT. Translating it yields CASSFGVIGQISQYF.

This rearrangement joins TRBV28 to TRBJ2-7; possible D gene TRBD1, 5 bases. The germline V and J ends were trimmed by 6 bases and 1 base, with 16 bases remaining between them. The germline V gene encodes CDR1 MDHEN and CDR2 SYDVKM. The CDR3 runs 15 residues. The CDR3 DNA reads TGTGCCAGCAGCCTGCGCCTGCGACAGTCCTACGAGCAGTACTTC. This translates into CASSLRLRQSYEQYF.

The chain carries TRBV11-2 and TRBJ1-1, with unresolved D. CDR3 length: 11 residues. Germline assignment: CDR1 SGHAT and CDR2 FQNNGV. With 5 bases removed from V and 5 bases from J, the gap between germline ends came to 6 bases. CDR3 in amino acids: CASSKQTEAFF. The CDR3 bases are TGTGCCAGCAGCAAACAAACTGAAGCTTTCTTT.

This chain links TRBV9 with TRBJ2-6; no clear D. CDR3 length equals 16 residues. The ends were cut back, 4 bases at V and 2 bases at J, with 13 bases in the middle. Looked up from germline, CDR1 is SGDLS and CDR2 is YYNGEE. DNA for the CDR3: TGTGCCAGCAGCCCCCGCCCCACAGCTGGGGCCAACGTCCTGACTTTC. Its protein is CASSPRPTAGANVLTF. Looking up the rest from reference TRBV9 and TRBJ2-6 gives the full variable domain: DSGVTQTPKHLITATGQRVTLRCSPRSGDLSVYWYQQSLDQGLQFLIQYYNGEERAKGNILERFSAQQFPDLHSELNLSSLELGDSALYFCASSPRPTAGANVLTFGAGSRLTVL.

The rearrangement joins TRBV27 to TRBJ2-1; tentatively, D is TRBD2 (6 bases). From germline, CDR1 is MNHEY and CDR2 SMNVEV (reference sequence). V was shortened by 6 bases and J by 9 bases, with 12 bases between the two germline ends. CDR3 length equals 12 residues. This chain's CDR3 is CASRPLGGEQFF. The CDR3 DNA is TGTGCCAGCAGGCCCCTCGGGGGTGAGCAGTTCTTC.

The CDR3 here is CASSSDSSSYNEQFF. CDR3 coding DNA: TGTGCCAGTAGTTCGGACTCGAGCTCCTACAATGAGCAGTTCTTC. The V and J genes are TRBV19 and TRBJ2-1; maybe TRBD2 (5 bases). This CDR3 is built from 15 residues. Trimming stripped 5 bases from V and 0 bases from J, with 11 bases between. CDR1 and CDR2 (germline): LNHDA, SQIVND (reference sequence).